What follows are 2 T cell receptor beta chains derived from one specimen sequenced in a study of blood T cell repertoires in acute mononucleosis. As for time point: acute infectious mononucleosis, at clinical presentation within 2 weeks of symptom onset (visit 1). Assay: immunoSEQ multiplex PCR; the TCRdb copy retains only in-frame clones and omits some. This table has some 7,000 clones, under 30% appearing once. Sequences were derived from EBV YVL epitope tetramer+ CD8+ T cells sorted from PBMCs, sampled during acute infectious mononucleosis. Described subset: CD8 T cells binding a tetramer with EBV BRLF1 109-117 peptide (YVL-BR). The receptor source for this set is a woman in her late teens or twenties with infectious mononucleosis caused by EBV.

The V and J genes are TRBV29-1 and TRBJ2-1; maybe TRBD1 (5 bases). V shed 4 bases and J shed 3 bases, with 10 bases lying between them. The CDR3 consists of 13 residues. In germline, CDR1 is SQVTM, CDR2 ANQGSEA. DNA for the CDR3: TGCAGCGTTGGACAGCCCGACTACAATGAGCAGTTCTTC. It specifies CSVGQPDYNEQFF.

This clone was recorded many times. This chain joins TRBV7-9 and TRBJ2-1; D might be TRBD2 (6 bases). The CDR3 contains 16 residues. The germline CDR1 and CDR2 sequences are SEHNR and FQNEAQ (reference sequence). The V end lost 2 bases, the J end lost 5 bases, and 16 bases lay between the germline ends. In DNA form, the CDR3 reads TGTGCCAGCAGCTTAATCTCAGGCGGGACCAACAATGAGCAGTTCTTC. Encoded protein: CASSLISGGTNNEQFF. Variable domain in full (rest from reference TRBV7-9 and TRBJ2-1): DTGVSQNPRHKITKRGQNVTFRCDPISEHNRLYWYRQTLGQGPEFLTYFQNEAQLEKSRLLSDRFSAERPKGSFSTLEIQRTEQGDSAMYLCASSLISGGTNNEQFFGPGTRLTVL.